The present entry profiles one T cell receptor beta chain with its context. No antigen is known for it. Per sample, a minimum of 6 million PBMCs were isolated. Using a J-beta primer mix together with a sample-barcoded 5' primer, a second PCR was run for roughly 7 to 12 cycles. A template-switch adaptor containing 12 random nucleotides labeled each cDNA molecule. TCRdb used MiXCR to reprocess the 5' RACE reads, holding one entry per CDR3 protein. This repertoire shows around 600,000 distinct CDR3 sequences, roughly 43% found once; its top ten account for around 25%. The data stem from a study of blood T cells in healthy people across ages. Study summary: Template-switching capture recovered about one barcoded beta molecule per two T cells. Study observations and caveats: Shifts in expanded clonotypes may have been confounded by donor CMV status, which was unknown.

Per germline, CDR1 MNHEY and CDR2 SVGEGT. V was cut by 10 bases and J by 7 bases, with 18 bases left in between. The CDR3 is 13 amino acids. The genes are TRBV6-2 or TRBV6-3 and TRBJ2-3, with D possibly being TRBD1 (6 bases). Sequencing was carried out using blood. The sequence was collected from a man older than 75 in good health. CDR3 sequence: CAIGGQGRNTQYF. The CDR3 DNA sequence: TGTGCCATCGGTGGGCAGGGGCGCAATACGCAGTATTTT.